The sequence of this TCR beta chain was determined in a study of beta chain features in type 1 diabetes (dated by TCRdb to the late 2010s). About the full investigation: No differences in mean age, gender distribution, total cell number or subset yield were found between patients and healthy donors. Across all samples, approximately 100 million sorted cells were examined, and cell number per subset correlated strongly with RNA yield. In the study, TCRB repertoires of sorted circulating CD4+ T cell subsets from recently diagnosed type 1 diabetes patients were compared with those of matched healthy donors. Regulatory and stem cell-like memory subsets were obtained from only 8 patients and about 8 healthy donors, while naive and central memory subsets were obtained from all 30 or so donors. Results the study describes overall, beyond this receptor: In all four CD4+ subsets, TCRB CDR3 length was moderately but significantly shorter in type 1 diabetes patients. Shorter templates might have been favored by PCR, but patient and control samples were amplified and corrected together, so both groups would have been affected equally by any skew. Only small numbers of individuals were included in the HLA sub-analyses, which left unresolved whether HLA type had any influence on TCRB rearrangement. The naive, central memory and regulatory TCRB repertoires appeared to resemble one another more closely among patients than among healthy donors. Patients with type 1 diabetes made fewer insertions and deleted more nucleotides at VDJ recombination sites, implying thymic rearrangement abnormalities. Sequencing cDNA rather than genomic DNA could over-represent highly expressing activated cells, although activation and CD3 levels did not differ between groups.

All of the isolated RNA was reverse transcribed with the High Capacity cDNA Reverse Transcription Kit, so expressed TCRB transcripts were sequenced. Deep immunoSEQ sequencing was performed on naive, central memory and regulatory T cell samples, with an average of approximately 4 million total reads per sample. After sorted cells were lysed in RLT buffer, RNA was extracted with DNase-treated RNeasy Micro or Mini kits, with the choice depending on cell number. Each cell subset was processed on its own to prevent cross-contamination, while patient and healthy donor samples were processed together. The immunoSEQ multiplex PCR was used to amplify TCRB sequences from cDNA, yielding 87-bp fragments that span the CDR3 region. Sequencing of the amplicons was performed on the Illumina HiSeq platform. The study's processing was this. PCR bias was computationally corrected using synthetic template baselines, reads within Hamming distance 2 were collapsed, and singletons that could not be merged were discarded. Reads were aligned against IMGT so that V, D and J genes, CDR3 length and insertions or deletions at six rearrangement sites could be assigned. Within each subset, clonotype counts were normalized to sorted cell number, after which true diversity and Gini coefficients were computed with the tcR R package. Repertoire sharing was quantified using the overlap coefficient calculated on TCRB nucleotide sequences. TCRdb took over this immuneACCESS table, retaining in-frame rearrangements with V and J assigned. Such tables are incomplete; in checked studies, under half of the missing clones stem from an unresolved V gene, and the remainder is unexplained. Clone size and the V and J calls come from that table; the DNA yielded D and trimming. This sample comprises roughly 400,000 clones, over 9% of them detected only once. About 0.6% of the sample is in the top ten clones.

The table lists this clone with a few counts. Its specific antigen is unknown. Base qualities are missing; no much larger clone stands one base away. There are 16 amino acids in the CDR3, from cysteine to phenylalanine inclusive. Of the read, only the CDR3 DNA is kept; its 48 bases are in frame from base 1. At the junction V is shortened by 5 bases and J by 0 bases; bases outside the gene matches: 11. The germline V gene (reference sequence) gives CDR1 as GTSNPN and CDR2 as SVGIG. Each donor gave one peripheral blood draw, averaging about 100 mL, which was collected into heparinised tubes. A BD FACSAria II was used to sort naive, central memory, regulatory and stem cell-like memory CD4+ T cells with a panel that included CD45RO, CCR7, CD25, CD127, CD95 and CD27. Purity was above 95% for every sorted population. PBMCs were isolated right away by Lymphoprep density gradient centrifugation and were stained directly, without culture. So that batch effects would be minimized, each experiment stained and sorted samples in pairs, pairing one healthy donor with one patient.

The chain is encoded by TRBV30 joined to TRBJ2-5; TRBD2 lines up with 8 middle nucleotides. Sequences were obtained from central memory CD4+ T cells from blood. The sequence was obtained from a man aged 30 to 45 with type 1 diabetes. The CDR3 here reads CAWSGSLAVNQETQYF. The nucleotide sequence is given as TGTGCCTGGTCTGGGTCACTAGCGGTTAACCAAGAGACCCAGTACTTC.